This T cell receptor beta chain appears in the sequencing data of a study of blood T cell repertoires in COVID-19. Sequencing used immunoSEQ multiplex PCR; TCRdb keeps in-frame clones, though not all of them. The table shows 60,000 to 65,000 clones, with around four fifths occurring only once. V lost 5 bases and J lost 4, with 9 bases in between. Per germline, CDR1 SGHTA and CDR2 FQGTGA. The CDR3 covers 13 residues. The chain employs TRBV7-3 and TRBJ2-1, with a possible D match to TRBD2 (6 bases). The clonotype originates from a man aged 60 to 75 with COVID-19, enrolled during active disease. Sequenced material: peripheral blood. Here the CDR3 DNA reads TGTGCCAGCAGCCGCGGGATTTACAATGAGCAGTTCTTC. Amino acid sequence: CASSRGIYNEQFF.